Sequencing of this T cell receptor (beta chain) was carried out in a study of shared clonotypes between healthy human individuals. A word on this clone: What it binds is not known.

CDR1 is LNHNV and CDR2 is YYDKDF in the germline V gene (reference sequence). V lost 2 bases, J lost 2 bases, and 10 bases lay in between. The CDR3 runs to 15 residues. The study, taken as a whole, reports: It was anticipated that sequencing depth would influence how many clonotypes donors shared. Sorted-subset sequencing, rarefaction showed, was incomplete despite large depth. Limitation of the genetic and exposure-history diversity represented came from the few donors.

CD45RO-negative, CCR7-positively selected cells formed the naive CD8 fraction, excluding terminally differentiated effector memory CD45RA+ cells. Libraries were prepared by immunoSEQ multiplex PCR; TCRdb keeps only in-frame clonotypes and omits some of them. The table lists approximately 650,000 clones, about 95% of them singletons. The chain has TRBV15 and TRBJ1-5; D might be TRBD1 (5 bases). Sequencing was carried out using naive CD8+ T cells sorted from blood. The sequence was obtained from a woman in her 30s in good health. The CDR3 nucleotides read TGTGCCACCAGCAGACAGGGAGTAGGCAATCAGCCCCAGCATTTT. This sequence encodes CATSRQGVGNQPQHF.